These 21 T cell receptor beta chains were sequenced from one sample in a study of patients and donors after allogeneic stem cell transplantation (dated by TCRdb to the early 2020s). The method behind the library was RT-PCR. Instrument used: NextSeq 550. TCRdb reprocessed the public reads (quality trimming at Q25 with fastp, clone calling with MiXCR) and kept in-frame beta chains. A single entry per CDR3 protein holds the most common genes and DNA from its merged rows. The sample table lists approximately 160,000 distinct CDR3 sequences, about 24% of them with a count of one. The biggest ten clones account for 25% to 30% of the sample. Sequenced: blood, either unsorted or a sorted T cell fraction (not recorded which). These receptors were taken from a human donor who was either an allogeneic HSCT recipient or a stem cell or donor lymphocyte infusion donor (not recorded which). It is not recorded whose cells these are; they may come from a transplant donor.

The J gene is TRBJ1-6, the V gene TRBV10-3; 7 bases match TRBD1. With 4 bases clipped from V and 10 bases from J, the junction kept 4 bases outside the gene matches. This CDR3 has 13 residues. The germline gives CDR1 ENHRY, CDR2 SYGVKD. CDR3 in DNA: TGTGCCATCAGTGGGGACAGCCGCTCACCCCTCCACTTT. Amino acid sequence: CAISGDSRSPLHF.

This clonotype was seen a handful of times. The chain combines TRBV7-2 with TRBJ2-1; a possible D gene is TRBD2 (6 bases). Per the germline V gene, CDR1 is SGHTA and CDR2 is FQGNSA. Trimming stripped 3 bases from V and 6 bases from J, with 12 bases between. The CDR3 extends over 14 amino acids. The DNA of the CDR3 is TGTGCCAGCAGCTTGCGGGACCCGTCCAATGAGCAGTTCTTC. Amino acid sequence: CASSLRDPSNEQFF. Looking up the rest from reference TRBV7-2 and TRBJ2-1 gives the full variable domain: GAGVSQSPSNKVTEKGKDVELRCDPISGHTALYWYRQSLGQGLEFLIYFQGNSAPDKSGLPSDRFSAERTGGSVSTLTIQRTQQEDSAVYLCASSLRDPSNEQFFGPGTRLTVL.

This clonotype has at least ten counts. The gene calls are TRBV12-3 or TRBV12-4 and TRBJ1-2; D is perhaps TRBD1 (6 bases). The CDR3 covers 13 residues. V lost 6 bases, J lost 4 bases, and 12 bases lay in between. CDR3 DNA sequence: TGTGCCAGCAGCCCAGACAGGATCTATGGCTACACCTTC. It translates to CASSPDRIYGYTF.

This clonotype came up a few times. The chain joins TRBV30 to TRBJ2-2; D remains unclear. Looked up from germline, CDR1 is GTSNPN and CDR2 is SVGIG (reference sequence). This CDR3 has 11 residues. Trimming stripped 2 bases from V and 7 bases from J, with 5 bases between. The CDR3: CAWSRGGELFF. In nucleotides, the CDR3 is TGTGCCTGGAGTCGTGGCGGGGAGCTGTTTTTT.

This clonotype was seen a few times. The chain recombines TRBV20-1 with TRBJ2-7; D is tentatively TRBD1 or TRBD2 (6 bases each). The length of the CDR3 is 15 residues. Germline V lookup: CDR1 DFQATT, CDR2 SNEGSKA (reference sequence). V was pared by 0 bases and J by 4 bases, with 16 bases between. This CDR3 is CSARDQGRDDYEQYF. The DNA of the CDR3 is TGCAGTGCTAGAGATCAGGGGCGGGACGATTACGAGCAGTACTTC.

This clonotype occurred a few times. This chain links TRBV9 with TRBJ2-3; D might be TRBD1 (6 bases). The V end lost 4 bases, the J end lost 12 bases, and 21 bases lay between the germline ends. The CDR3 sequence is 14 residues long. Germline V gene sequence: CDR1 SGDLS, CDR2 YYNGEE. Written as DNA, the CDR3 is TGTGCCAGCAGCTACCTCACGACAGGAGACACCCAGTATTTT. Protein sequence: CASSYLTTGDTQYF.

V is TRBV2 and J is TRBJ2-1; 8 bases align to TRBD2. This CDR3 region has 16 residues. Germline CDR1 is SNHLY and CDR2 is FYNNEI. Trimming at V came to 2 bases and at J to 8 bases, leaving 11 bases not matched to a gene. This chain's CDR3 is CASSEMRSGSGDEQFF. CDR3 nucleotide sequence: TGTGCCAGCAGTGAAATGAGGAGCGGGAGTGGGGATGAGCAGTTCTTC.

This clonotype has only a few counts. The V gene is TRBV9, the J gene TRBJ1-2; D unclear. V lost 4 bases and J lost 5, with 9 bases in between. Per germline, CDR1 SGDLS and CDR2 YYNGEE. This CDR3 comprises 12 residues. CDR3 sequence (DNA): TGTGCCAGCAGCCCCCATGGGTATGGCTACACCTTC. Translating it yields CASSPHGYGYTF.

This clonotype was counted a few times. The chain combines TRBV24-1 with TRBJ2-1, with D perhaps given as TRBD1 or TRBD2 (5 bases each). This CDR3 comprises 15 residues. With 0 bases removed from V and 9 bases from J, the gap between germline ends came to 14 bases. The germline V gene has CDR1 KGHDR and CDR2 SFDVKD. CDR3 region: CATSDLDGAWAEQFF. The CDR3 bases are TGTGCCACCAGTGATTTGGACGGGGCATGGGCTGAGCAGTTCTTC.

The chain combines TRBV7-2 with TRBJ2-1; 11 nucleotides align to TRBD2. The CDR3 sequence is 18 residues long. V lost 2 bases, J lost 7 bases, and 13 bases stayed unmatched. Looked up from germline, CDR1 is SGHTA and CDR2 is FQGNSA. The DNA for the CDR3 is TGTGCCAGCAGCTTACCTCAAGGTAGCGGGGGGGCCGGGAATGAGCAGTTCTTC. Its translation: CASSLPQGSGGAGNEQFF.

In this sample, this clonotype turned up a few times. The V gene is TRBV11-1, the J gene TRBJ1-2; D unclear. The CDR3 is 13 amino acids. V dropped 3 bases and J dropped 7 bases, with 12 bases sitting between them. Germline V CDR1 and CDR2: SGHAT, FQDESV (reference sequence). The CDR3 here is CASSFPNGRGYTF. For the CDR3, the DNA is TGTGCCAGCAGCTTCCCTAATGGGCGTGGCTACACCTTC.

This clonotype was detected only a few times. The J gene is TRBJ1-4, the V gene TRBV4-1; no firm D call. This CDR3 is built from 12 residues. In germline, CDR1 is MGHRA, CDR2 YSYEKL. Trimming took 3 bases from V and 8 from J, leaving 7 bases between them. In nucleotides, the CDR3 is TGCGCCAGCAGCCACAACCCCGAAAAACTGTTTTTT. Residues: CASSHNPEKLFF.

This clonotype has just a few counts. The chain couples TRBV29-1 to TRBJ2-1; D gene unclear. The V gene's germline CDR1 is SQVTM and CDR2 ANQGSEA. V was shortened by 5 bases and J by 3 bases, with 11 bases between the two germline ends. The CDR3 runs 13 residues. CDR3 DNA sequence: TGCAGCGTTCAGGCAGAGATCTACAATGAGCAGTTCTTC. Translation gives CSVQAEIYNEQFF.

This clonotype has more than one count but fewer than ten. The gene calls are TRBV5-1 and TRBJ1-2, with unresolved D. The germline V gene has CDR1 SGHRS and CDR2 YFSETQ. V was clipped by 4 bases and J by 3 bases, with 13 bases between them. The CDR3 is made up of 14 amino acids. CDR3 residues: CASSPRSADYGYTF. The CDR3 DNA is TGCGCCAGCAGCCCCCGGAGCGCGGACTATGGCTACACCTTC. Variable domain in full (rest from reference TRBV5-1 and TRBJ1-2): KAGVTQTPRYLIKTRGQQVTLSCSPISGHRSVSWYQQTPGQGLQFLFEYFSETQRNKGNFPGRFSGRQFSNSRSEMNVSTLELGDSALYLCASSPRSADYGYTFGSGTRLTVV.

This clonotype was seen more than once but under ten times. The CDR3 loop is CASSQARTSGSGEQFF. In DNA, the CDR3 is TGTGCCAGCAGCCAAGCGAGGACTAGTGGTTCAGGTGAGCAGTTCTTC. This chain uses TRBV3-1 with TRBJ2-1; 7 positions agree with TRBD2. CDR1 and CDR2 from the germline V gene are LGHDT and YNNKEL (reference sequence). The V and J ends lost 1 base and 9 bases, in that order; junction bases with no gene match: 12. The CDR3 covers 16 residues.

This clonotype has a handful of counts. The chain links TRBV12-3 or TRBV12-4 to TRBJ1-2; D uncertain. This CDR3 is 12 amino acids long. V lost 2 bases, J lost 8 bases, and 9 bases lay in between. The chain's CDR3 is CASSLQELGYTF. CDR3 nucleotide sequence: TGTGCCAGCAGTTTACAGGAGTTAGGCTACACCTTC.

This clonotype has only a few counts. CDR3 residues: CASSSTGGLGNTIYF. The CDR3 DNA reads as TGTGCCAGCAGCTCGACAGGGGGCTTGGGAAACACCATATATTTT. The chain uses TRBV7-3 and TRBJ1-3; TRBD1 aligns across 10 bases. V dropped 4 bases and J dropped 4; count of bases not matched to a gene: 4. The CDR3 extends over 15 amino acids. The V gene's germline CDR1 is SGHTA and CDR2 FQGTGA.

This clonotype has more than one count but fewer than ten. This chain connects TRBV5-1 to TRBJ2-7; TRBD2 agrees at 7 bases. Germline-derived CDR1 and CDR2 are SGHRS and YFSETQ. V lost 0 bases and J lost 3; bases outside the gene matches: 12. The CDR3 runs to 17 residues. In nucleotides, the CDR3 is TGCGCCAGCAGCTTGGTACCTGGGCGGGGGTCGATCTACGAGCAGTACTTC. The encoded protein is CASSLVPGRGSIYEQYF.

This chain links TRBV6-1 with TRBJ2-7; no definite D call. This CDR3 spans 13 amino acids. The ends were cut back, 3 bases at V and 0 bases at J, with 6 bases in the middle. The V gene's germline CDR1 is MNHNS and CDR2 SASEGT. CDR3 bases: TGTGCCAGCAGTGAGGCCTTCTCCTACGAGCAGTACTTC. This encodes CASSEAFSYEQYF.

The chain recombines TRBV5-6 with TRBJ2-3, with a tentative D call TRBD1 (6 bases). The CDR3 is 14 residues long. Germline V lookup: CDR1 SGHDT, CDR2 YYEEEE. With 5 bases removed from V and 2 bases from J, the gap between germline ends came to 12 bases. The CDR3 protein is CASRRGFHTDTQYF. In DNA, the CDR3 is TGTGCCAGCAGAAGGGGGTTTCACACAGATACGCAGTATTTT.

The CDR3, as DNA: TGTGCCACCAGCAGGCCTGGGGCCTCGAACAATGAGCAGTTCTTC. Encoded protein: CATSRPGASNNEQFF. The chain uses TRBV15 and TRBJ2-1, with a tentative D call TRBD1 (5 bases). Germline CDR1 reads LNHNV; CDR2 reads YYDKDF (reference sequence). Trimming stripped 3 bases from V and 5 bases from J, with 14 bases between. This CDR3 comprises 15 residues.